This TCR beta chain derives from a study of long-term antiretroviral therapy in people with HIV. Study conclusions and caveats: Regardless of time point, clones expanded before ART dominated the repertoire.

On this clone: Its antigen remains unidentified.

The run of the v3.0 immunoSEQ assay was at survey level. Some clones are missing from TCRdb's copy, which holds only in-frame ones; the method was immunoSEQ multiplex PCR. The data contain 9,500 or so clones, around 75% of them seen just once; the ten biggest clones take up roughly a fifth. Specimen: unsorted PBMCs, collected 1.8 years before starting antiretroviral therapy. The receptor's source is a man between 40 and 49 years old with HIV.

CDR3 sequence (DNA): TGTGCCAGCAGTTACGGAAAGGGGGTATACGAGCAGTACTTC. Its protein is CASSYGKGVYEQYF. The V and J genes are TRBV6-5 and TRBJ2-7; D may be TRBD1 (6 bases). Germline CDR1 and CDR2: MNHEY and SVGAGI. V lost 2 bases, J lost 4 bases, and 12 bases lay in between. This CDR3 is 14 amino acids long.